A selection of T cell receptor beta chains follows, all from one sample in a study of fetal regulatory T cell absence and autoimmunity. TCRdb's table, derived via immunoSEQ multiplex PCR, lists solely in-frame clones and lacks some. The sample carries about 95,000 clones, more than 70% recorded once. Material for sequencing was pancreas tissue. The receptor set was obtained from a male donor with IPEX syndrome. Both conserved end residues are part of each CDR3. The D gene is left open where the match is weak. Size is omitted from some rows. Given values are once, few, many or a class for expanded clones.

CDR3: CASSRQTGSLGDEQYF
DNA: TGTGCCAGCAGCCGACAGACAGGCTCCCTTGGGGACGAGCAGTACTTC
size: .
V: TRBV7-9
J: TRBJ2-7
D: .

CDR3: CASSFATGMNTEAFF
DNA: TGTGCCAGCAGTTTCGCGACAGGGATGAACACTGAAGCTTTCTTT
size: .
V: TRBV27
J: TRBJ1-1
D: TRBD1

CDR3: CASRPGDYSDTQYF
DNA: TGTGCCAGCAGGCCGGGGGATTACTCAGATACGCAGTATTTT
size: .
V: TRBV2
J: TRBJ2-3
D: .

CDR3: CASSLGIRASGRYAYEQYF
DNA: TGTGCCAGCAGCTTAGGTATTAGGGCTAGCGGGAGGTACGCCTACGAGCAGTACTTC
size: .
V: TRBV11-2
J: TRBJ2-7
D: TRBD2

CDR3: CASSPIAGGDEQFF
DNA: TGTGCCAGCAGTCCCATAGCGGGGGGGGATGAGCAGTTCTTC
size: .
V: TRBV5-4
J: TRBJ2-1
D: TRBD2

CDR3: CSGGSRGRVGTEAFF
DNA: TGCAGCGGGGGATCCAGGGGGCGCGTGGGCACTGAAGCTTTCTTT
size: .
V: TRBV29-1
J: TRBJ1-1
D: TRBD1

CDR3: CASRGWGEQYF
DNA: TGTGCCAGCAGAGGGTGGGGCGAGCAGTACTTC
size: .
V: TRBV2
J: TRBJ2-7
D: .

CDR3: CASSLIPQGSGNTIYF
DNA: TGTGCCAGCAGCTTAATCCCCCAGGGCTCTGGAAACACCATATATTTT
size: .
V: TRBV7-9
J: TRBJ1-3
D: .

CDR3: CASSRGGRRDTEAFF
DNA: TGTGCCAGCTCACGGGGGGGGCGCAGGGACACTGAAGCTTTCTTT
size: few
V: TRBV18
J: TRBJ1-1
D: .

CDR3: CASSLERDSPTHEQYF
DNA: TGTGCCAGCAGCTTGGAAAGGGACAGCCCTACTCACGAGCAGTACTTC
size: .
V: TRBV5-4
J: TRBJ2-7
D: TRBD1

CDR3: CASSFTSGRLSKNIQYF
DNA: TGCGCCAGCAGCTTTACTAGCGGGAGACTGTCCAAAAACATTCAGTACTTC
size: .
V: TRBV5-1
J: TRBJ2-4
D: TRBD2

CDR3: CASSYRAPQNYGYTF
DNA: TGTGCCAGCAGTTACCGGGCCCCCCAGAACTATGGCTACACCTTC
size: .
V: TRBV6-6
J: TRBJ1-2
D: .

CDR3: CASSPWGDLLSGYTF
DNA: TGTGCCAGCAGCCCCTGGGGGGACCTCCTATCTGGCTACACCTTC
size: .
V: TRBV6-5
J: TRBJ1-2
D: .

CDR3: CASSPGLSGANVLTF
DNA: TGTGCCAGCAGCCCGGGACTTTCTGGGGCCAACGTCCTGACTTTC
size: .
V: TRBV6-5
J: TRBJ2-6
D: .

CDR3: CASSETGDYNEQFF
DNA: TGTGCCAGCAGTGAAACAGGGGACTACAATGAGCAGTTCTTC
size: .
V: TRBV2
J: TRBJ2-1
D: TRBD1

CDR3: CASSPRGAFF
DNA: TGTGCCAGCAGCCCCCGGGGCGCTTTCTTT
size: .
V: TRBV7-2
J: TRBJ1-1
D: .

CDR3: CASSLRWGEDNEQFF
DNA: TGTGCTAGCAGCTTAAGGTGGGGGGAGGACAATGAGCAGTTCTTC
size: .
V: TRBV7-7
J: TRBJ2-1
D: .

CDR3: CASSYSSNQPQHF
DNA: TGTGCCAGCAGTTACTCCAGCAATCAGCCCCAGCATTTT
size: once
V: TRBV6-5
J: TRBJ1-5
D: .

CDR3: CASSPLETQYF
DNA: TGTGCCAGCTCACCCCTCGAGACCCAGTACTTC
size: .
V: TRBV18
J: TRBJ2-5
D: .

CDR3: CASSPAILVTDTQYF
DNA: TGTGCCAGCAGCCCCGCAATCTTAGTGACAGATACGCAGTATTTT
size: .
V: TRBV7-2
J: TRBJ2-3
D: .

CDR3: CASSKSGNYEQYF
DNA: TGTGCCAGCAGCAAATCGGGCAACTACGAGCAGTACTTC
size: few
V: TRBV21-1
J: TRBJ2-7
D: .

CDR3: CASSIVGAPEQYF
DNA: TGTGCCAGTAGTATAGTCGGGGCACCCGAGCAGTACTTC
size: .
V: TRBV19
J: TRBJ2-7
D: .

CDR3: CASSPQSADTQYF
DNA: TGTGCCAGCAGCCCCCAGTCCGCAGATACGCAGTATTTT
size: once
V: TRBV11-3
J: TRBJ2-3
D: .

CDR3: CASSEGGVQPQHF
DNA: TGTGCCAGCAGCGAGGGGGGGGTTCAGCCCCAGCATTTT
size: .
V: TRBV6-1
J: TRBJ1-5
D: .

CDR3: CASRASDRGTYEQYF
DNA: TGTGCCAGTAGGGCCTCGGACAGGGGCACCTACGAGCAGTACTTC
size: few
V: TRBV19
J: TRBJ2-7
D: TRBD1

CDR3: CASSLSRTQYF
DNA: TGTGCCAGCAGCTTATCCCGGACCCAGTACTTC
size: few
V: TRBV7-9
J: TRBJ2-5
D: .

CDR3: CAWSVSGGGYTF
DNA: TGTGCCTGGAGTGTATCCGGGGGCGGCTACACCTTC
size: .
V: TRBV30
J: TRBJ1-2
D: .

CDR3: CASGLWRAEYGYTF
DNA: TGTGCCAGCGGCCTATGGAGGGCGGAGTATGGCTACACCTTC
size: .
V: TRBV6-1
J: TRBJ1-2
D: .

CDR3: CAITPDSAYGYTF
DNA: TGTGCCATCACCCCGGACAGTGCTTATGGCTACACCTTC
size: .
V: TRBV10-3
J: TRBJ1-2
D: .

CDR3: CASMFRGLGNQPQHF
DNA: TGTGCCAGCATGTTTAGGGGGCTGGGAAATCAGCCCCAGCATTTT
size: .
V: TRBV19
J: TRBJ1-5
D: TRBD1

CDR3: CASSSNRHQPQHF
DNA: TGTGCCAGCAGTTCGAATCGTCATCAGCCCCAGCATTTT
size: .
V: TRBV11-2
J: TRBJ1-5
D: .

CDR3: CASSFISSSGANVLTF
DNA: TGTGCCAGCAGTTTTATTTCGAGTTCTGGGGCCAACGTCCTGACTTTC
size: .
V: TRBV27
J: TRBJ2-6
D: .

CDR3: CAWTNTDTQYF
DNA: TGTGCCTGGACTAACACAGATACGCAGTATTTT
size: .
V: TRBV30
J: TRBJ2-3
D: .

CDR3: CASGLTSGGQETQYF
DNA: TGTGCTAGTGGTTTGACTAGCGGGGGGCAAGAGACCCAGTACTTC
size: .
V: TRBV12-5
J: TRBJ2-5
D: TRBD2

CDR3: CASSVWVMKADLNTEAFF
DNA: TGTGCCAGCAGTGTCTGGGTGATGAAGGCAGACCTGAACACTGAAGCTTTCTTT
size: .
V: TRBV6-1
J: TRBJ1-1
D: .

CDR3: CASRHSQETQYF
DNA: TGTGCAAGTCGCCATTCCCAAGAGACCCAGTACTTC
size: .
V: TRBV12-2
J: TRBJ2-5
D: .

CDR3: CASSLGTKTYEQYF
DNA: TGTGCCAGCAGCTTAGGGACAAAAACCTACGAGCAGTACTTC
size: few
V: TRBV7-9
J: TRBJ2-7
D: .

CDR3: CASSLGGGGIDGYTF
DNA: TGTGCCAGCAGCTTAGGGGGCGGGGGAATCGATGGCTACACCTTC
size: .
V: TRBV7-9
J: TRBJ1-2
D: .

CDR3: CASSGPGTKDEQYF
DNA: TGTGCCAGTTCCGGCCCCGGGACTAAAGACGAGCAGTACTTC
size: .
V: TRBV19
J: TRBJ2-7
D: TRBD2

CDR3: CASSQDSSGNTIYF
DNA: TGTGCCAGCAGCCAAGACAGCTCTGGAAACACCATATATTTT
size: .
V: TRBV4-2
J: TRBJ1-3
D: .

CDR3: CASSLDRGRNEQFF
DNA: TGTGCCAGCAGCTTGGACAGGGGGCGGAATGAGCAGTTCTTC
size: .
V: TRBV5-4
J: TRBJ2-1
D: TRBD1

CDR3: CASSTSGGSQETQYF
DNA: TGTGCCAGCAGTACTAGCGGGGGTTCCCAAGAGACCCAGTACTTC
size: .
V: TRBV6-6
J: TRBJ2-5
D: TRBD2

CDR3: CASSQTSGFYNEQFF
DNA: TGTGCCAGCAGTCAAACTAGCGGATTTTACAATGAGCAGTTCTTC
size: .
V: TRBV9
J: TRBJ2-1
D: TRBD2

CDR3: CASSSTSSGNTIYF
DNA: TGTGCCAGCAGTAGTACGAGCTCTGGAAACACCATATATTTT
size: .
V: TRBV6-5
J: TRBJ1-3
D: .

CDR3: CASSLEGQGDYGYTF
DNA: TGTGCCAGCAGCTTAGAGGGCCAGGGGGACTATGGCTACACCTTC
size: .
V: TRBV7-9
J: TRBJ1-2
D: TRBD1

CDR3: CASSSTVLDRNEKLFF
DNA: TGTGCCAGCAGCTCTACGGTATTGGACCGAAATGAAAAACTGTTTTTT
size: .
V: TRBV11-2
J: TRBJ1-4
D: .

CDR3: CASTQQGAVSGNTIYF
DNA: TGTGCCAGCACCCAACAGGGGGCGGTTTCTGGAAACACCATATATTTT
size: .
V: TRBV7-9
J: TRBJ1-3
D: TRBD1

CDR3: CAWSGGVYGYTF
DNA: TGTGCCTGGAGTGGCGGGGTCTATGGCTACACCTTC
size: few
V: TRBV30
J: TRBJ1-2
D: .

CDR3: CASWRETQYF
DNA: TGTGCCAGCTGGCGGGAGACCCAGTACTTC
size: few
V: TRBV28
J: TRBJ2-5
D: .

CDR3: CASSFGLAGYNEQFF
DNA: TGTGCCAGCAGTTTTGGACTAGCGGGATACAATGAGCAGTTCTTC
size: .
V: TRBV6-6
J: TRBJ2-1
D: TRBD2

CDR3: CAISESGTGYGYTF
DNA: TGTGCCATCAGTGAGTCGGGGACAGGGTATGGCTACACCTTC
size: .
V: TRBV10-3
J: TRBJ1-2
D: TRBD1

CDR3: CASSLGAGSSYNSPLHF
DNA: TGCGCCAGCAGCTTGGGGGCAGGGAGCTCCTATAATTCACCCCTCCACTTT
size: .
V: TRBV5-1
J: TRBJ1-6
D: .

CDR3: CASSTHRERPSGYTF
DNA: TGTGCCAGTAGTACCCACCGGGAGCGACCTAGTGGCTACACCTTC
size: .
V: TRBV19
J: TRBJ1-2
D: .